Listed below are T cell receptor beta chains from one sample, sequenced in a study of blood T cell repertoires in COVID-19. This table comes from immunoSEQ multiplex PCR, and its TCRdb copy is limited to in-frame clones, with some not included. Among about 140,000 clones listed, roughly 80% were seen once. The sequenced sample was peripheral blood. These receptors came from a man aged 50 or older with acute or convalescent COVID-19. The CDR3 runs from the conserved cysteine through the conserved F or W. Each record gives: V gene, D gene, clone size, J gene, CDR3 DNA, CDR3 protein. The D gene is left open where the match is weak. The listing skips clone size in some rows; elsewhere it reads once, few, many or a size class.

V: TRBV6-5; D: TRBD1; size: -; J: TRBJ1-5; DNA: TGTGCCACCGGACAGGGGCTCGATCAGCCCCAGCATTTT; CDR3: CATGQGLDQPQHF
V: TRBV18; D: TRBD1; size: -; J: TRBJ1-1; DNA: TGTGCCAGCTCACTCAAAATGGGACAGGGAAGTACTGAAGCTTTCTTT; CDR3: CASSLKMGQGSTEAFF
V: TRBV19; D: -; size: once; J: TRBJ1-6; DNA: TGTGCCAGCCGGGACTTTCGAAATTCACCCCTCCACTTT; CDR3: CASRDFRNSPLHF
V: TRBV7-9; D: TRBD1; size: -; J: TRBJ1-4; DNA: TGTGCCAGCAGCCCAACAGGGGTTAATGAAAAACTGTTTTTT; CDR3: CASSPTGVNEKLFF
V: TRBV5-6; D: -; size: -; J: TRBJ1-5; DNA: TGTGCCAGCAGCTTGACCGCGTTGAATAGCAATCAGCCCCAGCATTTT; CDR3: CASSLTALNSNQPQHF
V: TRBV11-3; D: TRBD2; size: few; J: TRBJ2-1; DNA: TGTGCCAGCAGCTTAGAGGGCGGGGGCTACAATGAGCAGTTCTTC; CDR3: CASSLEGGGYNEQFF
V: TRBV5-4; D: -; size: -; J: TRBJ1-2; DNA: TGTGCCAGCAGCTTCCGGGGTCCGACGGGCTACACCTTC; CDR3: CASSFRGPTGYTF
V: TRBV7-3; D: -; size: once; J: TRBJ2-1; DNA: TGTGCCAGCAGCCGGGGAAATGAGCAGTTCTTC; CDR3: CASSRGNEQFF
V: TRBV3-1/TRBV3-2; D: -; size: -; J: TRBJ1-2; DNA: TGTGCCAGCAGCCCCTTGGACAGCTATGGCTACACCTTC; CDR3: CASSPLDSYGYTF
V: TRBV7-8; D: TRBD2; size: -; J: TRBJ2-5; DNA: TGTGCCAGCAGCCCCTCTAGCGGGGCGGGTTGGGAGACCCAGTACTTC; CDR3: CASSPSSGAGWETQYF
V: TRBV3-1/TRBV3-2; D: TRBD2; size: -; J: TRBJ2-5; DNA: TGTGCCAGCAGCCCCCTACTAGCGGGGGCCGAGACCCAGTACTTC; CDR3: CASSPLLAGAETQYF
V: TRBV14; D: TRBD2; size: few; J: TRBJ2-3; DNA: TGTGCCAGCAGCCTTGGAGCGGGGGCACGCACAGATACGCAGTATTTT; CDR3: CASSLGAGARTDTQYF
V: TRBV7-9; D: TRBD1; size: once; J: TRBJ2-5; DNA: TGTGCCAGCAGCTTAGAGAGACAGGGGGCGACCCAGTACTTC; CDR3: CASSLERQGATQYF
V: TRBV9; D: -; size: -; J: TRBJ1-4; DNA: TGTGCCAGCAGCGCCCGAGACAGTGCAACTAATGAAAAACTGTTTTTT; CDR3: CASSARDSATNEKLFF
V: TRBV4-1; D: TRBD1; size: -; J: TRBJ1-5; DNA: TGCGCCAGCAGCCAGACAGCGACAGGGGGCTTAAGGAGTCAGCCCCAGCATTTT; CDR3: CASSQTATGGLRSQPQHF
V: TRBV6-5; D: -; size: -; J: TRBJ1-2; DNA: TGTGCCGGGGAGGGGGGATATACCTATGGCTACACCTTC; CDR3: CAGEGGYTYGYTF
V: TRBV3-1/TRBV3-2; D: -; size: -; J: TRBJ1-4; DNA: TGTGCCAGCAGGAGATCCTCAGGGGAAAAACTGTTTTTT; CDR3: CASRRSSGEKLFF
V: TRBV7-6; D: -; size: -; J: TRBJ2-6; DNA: TGTGCCAGCAGCTCCCCAGGGCCTGGGGCCAACGTCCTGACTTTC; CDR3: CASSSPGPGANVLTF
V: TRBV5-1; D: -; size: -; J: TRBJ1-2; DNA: TGCGCCAGCAGCTTAGGGGGTGGCTACACCTTC; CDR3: CASSLGGGYTF
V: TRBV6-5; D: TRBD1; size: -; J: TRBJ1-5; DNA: TGTGCCAGCAGGAACGGACAGGGGGGCAATCAGCCCCAGCATTTT; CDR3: CASRNGQGGNQPQHF
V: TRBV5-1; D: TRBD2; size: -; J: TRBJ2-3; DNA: TGCGCCAGCAGCCGCGGGGGGGCGACAGATACGCAGTATTTT; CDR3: CASSRGGATDTQYF
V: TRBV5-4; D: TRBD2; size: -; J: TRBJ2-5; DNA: TGTGCCAGCAGCTTGGCGGCTAGCGGGGCACAAGAGACCCAGTACTTC; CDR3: CASSLAASGAQETQYF
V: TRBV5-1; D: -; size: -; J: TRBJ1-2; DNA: TGCGCCAGCAGCCTTCAGGAGGGGATTGCCTATGGCTACACCTTC; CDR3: CASSLQEGIAYGYTF
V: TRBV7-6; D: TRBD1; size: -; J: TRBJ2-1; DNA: TGTGCCAGCAGCGACCCTTTGGGGACAGTAAACAATGAGCAGTTCTTC; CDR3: CASSDPLGTVNNEQFF
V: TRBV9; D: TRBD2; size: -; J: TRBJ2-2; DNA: TGTGCCAGCAGCCCCTTAGGCGGGACTAGCGTAACCGGGGAGCTGTTTTTT; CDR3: CASSPLGGTSVTGELFF
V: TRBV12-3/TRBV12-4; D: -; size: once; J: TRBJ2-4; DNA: TGTGCCAGCAGTTTAGGTCTAAATCAGTACTTC; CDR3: CASSLGLNQYF
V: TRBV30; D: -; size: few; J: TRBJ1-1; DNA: TGTGCCTGGAGCCTTGGGGGGGGCATGAACACTGAAGCTTTCTTT; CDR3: CAWSLGGGMNTEAFF
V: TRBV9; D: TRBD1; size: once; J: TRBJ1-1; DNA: TGTGCCAGCAGCGCCACAGGGGGGGCTTTTGAAGCTTTCTTT; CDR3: CASSATGGAFEAFF
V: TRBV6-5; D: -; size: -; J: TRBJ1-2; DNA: TGTGCCAGCAGTTCCACCGACAGAAGGGGCTATGGCTACACCTTC; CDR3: CASSSTDRRGYGYTF
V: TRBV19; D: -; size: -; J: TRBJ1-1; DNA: TGTGCCAGTAGACAGGGTTGGACTGAAGCTTTCTTT; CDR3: CASRQGWTEAFF
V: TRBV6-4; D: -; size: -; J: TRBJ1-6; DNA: TGTGCCAGCAGTGACACTTTTAATTCACCCCTCCACTTT; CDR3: CASSDTFNSPLHF
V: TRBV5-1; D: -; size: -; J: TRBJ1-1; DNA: TGCGCCAGCAGCTTGGGGGGAGCGAGCACTGAAGCTTTCTTT; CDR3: CASSLGGASTEAFF
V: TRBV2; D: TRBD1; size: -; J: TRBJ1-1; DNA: TGTGCCAGCGGGGGACAGACAGACACTGAAGCTTTCTTT; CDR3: CASGGQTDTEAFF
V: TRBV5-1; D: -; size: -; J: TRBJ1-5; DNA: TGCGCCAGCAGGGAGGTGCCAGGCAATCAGCCCCAGCATTTT; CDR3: CASREVPGNQPQHF
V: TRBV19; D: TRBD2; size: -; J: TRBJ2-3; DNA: TGTGCCAGTAGTATGGGACTCCTAGCGGATGGCACAGATACGCAGTATTTT; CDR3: CASSMGLLADGTDTQYF
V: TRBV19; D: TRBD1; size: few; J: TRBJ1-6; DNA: TGTGCCAGTAGTATCGCACAGGGGGCACATTCACCCCTCCACTTT; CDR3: CASSIAQGAHSPLHF
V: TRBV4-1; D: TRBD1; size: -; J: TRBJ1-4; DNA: TGCGCCAGCAGCCAAACAGGGACAGGCCGCGGTAATGAAAAACTGTTTTTT; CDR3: CASSQTGTGRGNEKLFF
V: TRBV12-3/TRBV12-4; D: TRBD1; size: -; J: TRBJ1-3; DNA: TGTGCCAGCAGCCGGACAGGGGGGGAAGGTTATTTT; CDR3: CASSRTGGEGYF
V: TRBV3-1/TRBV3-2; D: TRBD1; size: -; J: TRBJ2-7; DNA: TGTGCCAGCAGGGGGACAGGGGAAGGCTACGAGCAGTACTTC; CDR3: CASRGTGEGYEQYF
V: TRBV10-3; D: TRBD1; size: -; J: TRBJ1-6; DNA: TGTGCCATCAGTGCGCCGGACAGGGGATCACCCCTCCACTTT; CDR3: CAISAPDRGSPLHF